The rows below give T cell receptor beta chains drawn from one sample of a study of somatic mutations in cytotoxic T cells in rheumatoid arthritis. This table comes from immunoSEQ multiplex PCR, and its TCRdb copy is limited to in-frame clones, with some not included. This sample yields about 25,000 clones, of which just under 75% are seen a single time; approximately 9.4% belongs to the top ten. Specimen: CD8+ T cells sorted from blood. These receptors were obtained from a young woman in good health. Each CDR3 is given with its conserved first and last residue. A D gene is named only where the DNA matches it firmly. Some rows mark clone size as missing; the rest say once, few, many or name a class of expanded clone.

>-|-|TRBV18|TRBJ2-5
CASSRGTAQETQYF
TGTGCCAGCTCACGAGGGACGGCCCAAGAGACCCAGTACTTC
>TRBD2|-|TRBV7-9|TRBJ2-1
CASSVTGTGGNEQFF
TGTGCCAGCAGCGTCACCGGGACGGGAGGAAATGAGCAGTTCTTC
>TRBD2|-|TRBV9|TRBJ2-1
CASSVEGSGSRINEQFF
TGTGCCAGCAGCGTAGAGGGTAGCGGGAGCCGAATCAATGAGCAGTTCTTC
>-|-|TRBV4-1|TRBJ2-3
CASSQEATFTDTQYF
TGCGCCAGCAGCCAAGAGGCCACGTTCACAGATACGCAGTATTTT
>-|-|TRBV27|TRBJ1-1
CASSLYRDTEAFF
TGTGCCAGCAGTTTATATCGTGACACTGAAGCTTTCTTT
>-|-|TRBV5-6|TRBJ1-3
CASSFAGDFLSSGNTIYF
TGTGCCAGCAGCTTCGCCGGGGATTTCCTCTCCTCTGGAAACACCATATATTTT
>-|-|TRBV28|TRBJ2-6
CASSLRGPGANVLTF
TGTGCCAGCAGTTTGCGGGGGCCAGGGGCCAACGTCCTGACTTTC
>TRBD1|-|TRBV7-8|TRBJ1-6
CASSLRTGTSSYNSPLHF
TGTGCCAGCAGCCTACGGACAGGGACGAGCTCCTATAATTCACCCCTCCACTTT
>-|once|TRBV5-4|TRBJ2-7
CASSLLDSYEQYF
TGTGCCAGCAGCTTGCTAGATTCCTACGAGCAGTACTTC
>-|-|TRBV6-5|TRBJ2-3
CASSSTGLTTDTQYF
TGTGCCAGCAGCTCGACGGGGCTAACCACAGATACGCAGTATTTT
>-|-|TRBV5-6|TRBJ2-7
CASSLVGDEQYF
TGTGCCAGCAGCTTGGTTGGGGACGAGCAGTACTTC
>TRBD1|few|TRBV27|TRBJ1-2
CASSPGQGIYGYTF
TGTGCCAGCAGTCCCGGACAGGGGATCTATGGCTACACCTTC
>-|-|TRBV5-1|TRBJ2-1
CASSPWGNEQFF
TGCGCCAGCAGCCCGTGGGGCAATGAGCAGTTCTTC
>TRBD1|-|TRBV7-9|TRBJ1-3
CASSLAQGAWGNTIYF
TGTGCCAGCAGCTTAGCACAGGGGGCTTGGGGAAACACCATATATTTT
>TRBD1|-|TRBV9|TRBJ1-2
CASSVPGTGKNYGYTF
TGTGCCAGCAGCGTCCCCGGGACAGGGAAGAACTATGGCTACACCTTC
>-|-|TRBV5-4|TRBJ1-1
CASSARQHEAFF
TGTGCCAGCAGCGCAAGACAGCATGAAGCTTTCTTT
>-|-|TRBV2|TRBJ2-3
CASSESTASTDTQYF
TGTGCCAGCAGTGAGTCGACAGCTAGCACAGATACGCAGTATTTT
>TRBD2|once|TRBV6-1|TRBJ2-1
CASRPLAGGYNEQFF
TGTGCCAGCAGGCCCTTAGCGGGAGGGTACAATGAGCAGTTCTTC
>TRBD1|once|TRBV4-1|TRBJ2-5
CASSPLTGGRETQYF
TGCGCCAGCAGCCCCCTGACAGGGGGAAGAGAGACCCAGTACTTC
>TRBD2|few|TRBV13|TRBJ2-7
CASSLGGLADYEQYF
TGTGCCAGCAGCTTAGGAGGACTAGCGGACTACGAGCAGTACTTC
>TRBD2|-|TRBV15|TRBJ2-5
CATRTSRQETQYF
TGTGCCACAAGGACTAGTCGGCAAGAGACCCAGTACTTC
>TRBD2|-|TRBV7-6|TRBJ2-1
CASSLAGGYNEQFF
TGTGCCAGCAGTCTTGCGGGGGGGTACAATGAGCAGTTCTTC
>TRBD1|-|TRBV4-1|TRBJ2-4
CASSQHRGSKNIQYF
TGCGCCAGCAGCCAGCACAGGGGGTCCAAAAACATTCAGTACTTC
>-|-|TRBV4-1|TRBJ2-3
CASSPPLLGTDTQYF
TGCGCCAGCAGCCCCCCTCTGTTGGGCACAGATACGCAGTATTTT
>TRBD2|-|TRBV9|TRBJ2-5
CASSVDSGGEETQYF
TGTGCCAGCAGCGTAGATAGCGGGGGGGAAGAGACCCAGTACTTC
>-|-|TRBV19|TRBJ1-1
CASSRQSGYTEAFF
TGTGCCAGTAGCCGACAGTCTGGGTATACTGAAGCTTTCTTT
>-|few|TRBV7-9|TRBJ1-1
CASSPRMGTEAFF
TGTGCCAGCAGCCCCCGGATGGGCACTGAAGCTTTCTTT
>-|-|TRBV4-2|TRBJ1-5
CASSLEEGYSNQPQHF
TGTGCCAGCAGCCTAGAGGAGGGGTATAGCAATCAGCCCCAGCATTTT
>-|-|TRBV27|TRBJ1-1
CASSPGTPNTEAFF
TGTGCCAGCAGTCCAGGTACACCGAACACTGAAGCTTTCTTT
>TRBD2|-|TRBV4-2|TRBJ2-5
CASSQGGGGQETQYF
TGTGCCAGCAGCCAAGGCGGGGGAGGGCAAGAGACCCAGTACTTC
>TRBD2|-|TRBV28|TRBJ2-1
CASSLVSGPGTSGGVDYNEQFF
TGTGCCAGCAGTTTGGTTTCAGGCCCGGGGACTAGCGGGGGGGTTGACTACAATGAGCAGTTCTTC
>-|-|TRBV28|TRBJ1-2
CATRGAYYGYTF
TGTGCCACCCGGGGGGCTTACTATGGCTACACCTTC
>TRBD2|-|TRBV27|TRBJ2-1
CASSLFGGSEQFF
TGTGCCAGCAGTTTATTCGGGGGGAGTGAGCAGTTCTTC
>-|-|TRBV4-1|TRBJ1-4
CASSQGNRDVEKLFF
TGCGCCAGCAGCCAAGGAAACAGGGATGTTGAAAAACTGTTTTTT
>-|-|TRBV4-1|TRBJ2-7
CASSQLGGASYEQYF
TGCGCCAGCAGCCAGCTAGGGGGGGCGTCCTACGAGCAGTACTTC
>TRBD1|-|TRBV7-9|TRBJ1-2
CASSRPGTGNYGYTF
TGTGCCAGCAGCCGGCCCGGGACAGGGAACTATGGCTACACCTTC
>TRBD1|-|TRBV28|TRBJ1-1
CASSLGQGRLAFF
TGTGCCAGCAGTCTCGGACAGGGGCGGTTGGCTTTCTTT
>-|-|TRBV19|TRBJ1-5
CASTGRPGPEYQPQHF
TGTGCCAGTACGGGCCGCCCGGGACCCGAGTATCAGCCCCAGCATTTT
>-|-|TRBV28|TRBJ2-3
CASSLFLRTDTQYF
TGTGCCAGCAGCCTATTCCTACGCACAGATACGCAGTATTTT
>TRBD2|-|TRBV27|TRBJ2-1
CASSSGLAPTHEQFF
TGTGCCAGCAGTTCCGGACTAGCGCCTACACATGAGCAGTTCTTC
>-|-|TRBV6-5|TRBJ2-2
CASSYSREGGELFF
TGTGCCAGCAGTTATAGCAGGGAAGGCGGGGAGCTGTTTTTT
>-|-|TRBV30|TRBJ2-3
CAWSGGLGDTQYF
TGTGCCTGGAGTGGGGGGTTGGGAGATACGCAGTATTTT
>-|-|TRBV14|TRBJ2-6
CASSRLGGANVLTF
TGTGCCAGCAGCCGTCTAGGTGGGGCCAACGTCCTGACTTTC
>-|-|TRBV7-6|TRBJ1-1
CASSDNTEAFF
TGTGCCAGCAGCGATAACACTGAAGCTTTCTTT
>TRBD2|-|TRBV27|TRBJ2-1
CASGTSGYNEQFF
TGTGCCAGCGGGACTAGCGGTTACAATGAGCAGTTCTTC
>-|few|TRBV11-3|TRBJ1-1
CASSRTRNTEAFF
TGTGCCAGCAGCCGCACACGAAACACTGAAGCTTTCTTT
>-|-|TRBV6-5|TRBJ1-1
CASSYAGNTEAFF
TGTGCCAGCAGTTACGCAGGGAACACTGAAGCTTTCTTT
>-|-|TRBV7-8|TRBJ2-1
CASSFGTYYGNEQFF
TGTGCCAGCAGCTTCGGGACCTACTATGGTAATGAGCAGTTCTTC
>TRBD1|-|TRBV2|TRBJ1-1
CASSDPGQGGLTEAFF
TGTGCCAGCAGTGACCCTGGACAGGGAGGGCTCACTGAAGCTTTCTTT
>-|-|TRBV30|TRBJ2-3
CAWSVGQATDTQYF
TGTGCCTGGAGTGTAGGGCAGGCCACAGATACGCAGTATTTT
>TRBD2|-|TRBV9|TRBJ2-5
CASSAGTSGGESETQYF
TGTGCCAGCAGCGCCGGGACTAGCGGGGGGGAGTCGGAGACCCAGTACTTC
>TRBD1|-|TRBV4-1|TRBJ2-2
CASSQDGDRGNGELFF
TGCGCCAGCAGCCAAGATGGGGACAGGGGGAACGGGGAGCTGTTTTTT
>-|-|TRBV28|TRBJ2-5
CASSPQNGETQYF
TGTGCCAGCAGTCCTCAGAATGGGGAGACCCAGTACTTC
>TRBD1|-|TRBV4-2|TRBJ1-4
CASSQEQGDEKLFF
TGTGCCAGCAGCCAAGAACAGGGGGACGAAAAACTGTTTTTT
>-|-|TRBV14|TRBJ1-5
CASSQGRGFNQPQHF
TGTGCCAGCAGCCAAGGGAGGGGATTCAATCAGCCCCAGCATTTT
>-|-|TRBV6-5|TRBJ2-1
CASSHRAHNEQFF
TGTGCCAGCAGCCACAGGGCCCACAATGAGCAGTTCTTC
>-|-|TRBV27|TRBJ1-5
CASSLWGSNQPQHF
TGTGCCAGCAGTTTGTGGGGTAGCAATCAGCCCCAGCATTTT
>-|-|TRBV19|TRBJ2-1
CASSIIQSSNEQFF
TGTGCCAGTAGTATTATTCAGTCCTCTAATGAGCAGTTCTTC
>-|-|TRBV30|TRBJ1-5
CACTGDSNQPQHF
TGTGCCTGTACCGGGGATAGCAATCAGCCCCAGCATTTT